This T cell receptor beta chain was obtained from a study of T cell changes during pregnancy in multiple sclerosis. V shed 3 bases and J 7 bases; nucleotides not matched to a gene: 7. This CDR3 contains 15 residues. Germline V gives CDR1 SGDLS, CDR2 YYNGEE. The assay was immunoSEQ multiplex PCR, and TCRdb's table has in-frame clones only and misses some. In the table there are approximately 100,000 clones, approximately 93% of which are singletons. The sequence was collected from a female donor with multiple sclerosis, enrolled in a pregnancy study. The specimen comprised peripheral blood, sampled after pregnancy. The J gene is TRBJ2-1, the V gene TRBV9, with 10 bases fitting TRBD2. The DNA of the CDR3 is TGTGCCAGCAGCGAAAGCGGGGGGGCGGGGAATGAGCAGTTCTTC. Translation: CASSESGGAGNEQFF.